This T cell receptor (beta chain) emerged from a study of T and B cells in COVID-19 patients. Study information: Peripheral blood came from COVID-19 patients with active infection or after recovery. Active-infection patients were older, median roughly 62 years, than recovered patients, median about 32 years.

TRB rearrangements were amplified by multiplex PCR with BIOMED2 TRB-A/B primers. MiXCR, run by TCRdb on the multiplex PCR reads, gives a single entry per CDR3 protein. The data show 10,000 or so distinct CDR3 sequences, around 33% seen once. TRB was amplified from approximately 250-480 ng of blood genomic DNA. Germline CDR1 reads SGHDT; CDR2 reads YYEEEE. Between the trimmed V and J ends, which lost 2 bases and 1 base, there was a span of 6 bases. This CDR3 spans 14 amino acids. Sequencing was performed on blood. The sequence was obtained from a human donor with active COVID-19. The chain joins TRBV5-6 to TRBJ2-2, with D unresolved. The CDR3 DNA sequence: TGTGCCAGCAGCTTACTCGGGAACACCGGGGAGCTGTTTTTT. This codes for CASSLLGNTGELFF.